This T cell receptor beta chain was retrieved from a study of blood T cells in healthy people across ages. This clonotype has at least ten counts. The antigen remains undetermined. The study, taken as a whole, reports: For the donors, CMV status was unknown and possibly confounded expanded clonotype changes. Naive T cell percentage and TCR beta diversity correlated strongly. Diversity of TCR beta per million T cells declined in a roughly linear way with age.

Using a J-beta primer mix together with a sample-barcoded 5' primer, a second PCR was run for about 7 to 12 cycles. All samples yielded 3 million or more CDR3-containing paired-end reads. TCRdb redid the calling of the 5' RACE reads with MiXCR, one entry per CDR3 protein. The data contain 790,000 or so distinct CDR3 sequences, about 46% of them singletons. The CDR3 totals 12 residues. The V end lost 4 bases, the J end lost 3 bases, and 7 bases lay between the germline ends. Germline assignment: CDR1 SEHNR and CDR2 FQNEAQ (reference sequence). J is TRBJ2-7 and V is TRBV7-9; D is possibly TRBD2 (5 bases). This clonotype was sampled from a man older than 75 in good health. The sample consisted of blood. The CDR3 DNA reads TGTGCCAGCAGCTCGGACTTCTACGAGCAGTACTTC. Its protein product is CASSSDFYEQYF.